This T cell receptor (beta chain) was captured in a study of cytomegalovirus exposure and HLA in healthy donors. CDR3 size: 16 residues. Germline-derived CDR1 and CDR2 are SEHNR and FQNEAQ (reference sequence). The V end lost 5 bases, the J end lost 2 bases, and 18 bases lay between the germline ends. The PCR made use of 60 Vbeta and 13 Jbeta primers. TCRdb's copy holds only in-frame clones and misses some; the assay was immunoSEQ multiplex PCR. The table shows 150,000 to 200,000 clones, with about four fifths occurring only once. The TCR sequence derives from a boy younger than 18 in good health and CMV-seronegative. J is TRBJ1-2 and V is TRBV7-9; D ambiguous. The sequenced sample was PBMCs. In DNA, the CDR3 is TGTGCCAGCAGCCCAAGAGAGGTAATGGCCAACTATGGCTACACCTTC. Its protein is CASSPREVMANYGYTF. Full variable domain (rest looked up from reference TRBV7-9 and TRBJ1-2): DTGVSQNPRHKITKRGQNVTFRCDPISEHNRLYWYRQTLGQGPEFLTYFQNEAQLEKSRLLSDRFSAERPKGSFSTLEIQRTEQGDSAMYLCASSPREVMANYGYTFGSGTRLTVV.